This T cell receptor (beta chain) was obtained from a study of OX40 agonist ivuxolimab in advanced cancers. Some clones are missing from TCRdb's copy, which holds only in-frame ones; the method was immunoSEQ multiplex PCR. This table has about 77,000 clones, roughly 91% appearing once. General observations from the study: Low levels of normalized T-cell clonal expansion also appeared in some nonresponders. Partial responders dosed at 0.1-3.0 mg/kg displayed clonal expansion ranking among the lowest.

The CDR3 length is 12 residues. Germline values: CDR1 SNHLY, CDR2 FYNNEI. V lost 7 bases and J lost 9; bases outside the gene matches: 4. As to this clone: The antigen is undetermined.

The sequenced sample was CD4+ or CD8+ T cells sorted from blood, obtained in a trial of the OX40 agonist ivuxolimab. V gene TRBV2 combines with J gene TRBJ2-1, with 9 bases fitting TRBD2. The TCR originated in an adult with an advanced solid tumor such as melanoma, head and neck, liver or kidney cancer. Here the CDR3 DNA reads TGTGCCAGCACCGGGACTAGCATTGAGCAGTTCTTC. Encoded protein: CASTGTSIEQFF.